This T cell receptor beta chain was captured in a study of blood T cell repertoires in COVID-19. Original handling: How many nucleated cells were present was estimated from reference gene primer amplification. Sequenced by immunoSEQ multiplex PCR; TCRdb stores in-frame clones only, minus some. V and J calls and clone size come straight from that table; D and trimming were deduced from the DNA. The table includes about 100,000 clones, approximately 86% detected once. Germline V gene lookup returns CDR1 MNHEY and CDR2 SVGAGI. CDR3 length equals 14 residues. The V end lost 6 bases, the J end lost 6 bases, and 17 bases lay between the germline ends.

This chain connects TRBV6-5 to TRBJ1-1; D remains unclear. The sample comprised peripheral blood. The origin of this receptor is a man aged 45-65 years with active or convalescent COVID-19. DNA of the CDR3: TGTGCCAGCAGAGACTCAGGAACGGGAGCTGAAGCTTTCTTT. Translating gives CASRDSGTGAEAFF.